A selection of T cell receptor beta chains follows, all from one sample in a study of blood T cell repertoires in COVID-19. Generated by immunoSEQ multiplex PCR, the TCRdb table keeps only in-frame clones and is missing some. The repertoire holds 200,000 to 250,000 clones, with roughly four fifths as singletons. Sequencing was performed on PBMCs or T cells enriched from blood (not recorded which). All receptors come from a woman between 50 and 59 years old who had been exposed to COVID-19. Both conserved end residues are part of each CDR3. The order of the fields is clone size, J gene, V gene, D gene, CDR3 protein, CDR3 DNA. D genes are given only for firm matches. Clone size is stated in some rows and not others, as once, few, many or a class when expanded.

clone size: -
J gene: TRBJ1-4
V gene: TRBV18
D gene: TRBD1
CDR3 protein: CASSPGQGLGNEKLFF
CDR3 DNA: TGTGCCAGCTCACCGGGACAGGGTTTGGGGAATGAAAAACTGTTTTTT

clone size: -
J gene: TRBJ2-1
V gene: TRBV5-1
D gene: TRBD2
CDR3 protein: CASGRVSSYNEQFF
CDR3 DNA: TGCGCCAGCGGGAGGGTCAGCTCCTACAATGAGCAGTTCTTC

clone size: -
J gene: TRBJ1-1
V gene: TRBV18
D gene: TRBD1
CDR3 protein: CASSRQGQNTEAFF
CDR3 DNA: TGTGCCAGCTCACGACAGGGCCAGAACACTGAAGCTTTCTTT

clone size: -
J gene: TRBJ1-4
V gene: TRBV29-1
D gene: TRBD1
CDR3 protein: CSARLAGGNEKLFF
CDR3 DNA: TGCAGCGCCCGGCTGGCAGGGGGAAATGAAAAACTGTTTTTT

clone size: -
J gene: TRBJ2-1
V gene: TRBV19
D gene: TRBD2
CDR3 protein: CASSTPGGNSEQFF
CDR3 DNA: TGTGCCAGTAGTACCCCGGGGGGTAATAGTGAGCAGTTCTTC

clone size: -
J gene: TRBJ1-3
V gene: TRBV2
D gene: -
CDR3 protein: CATGGDSGNTIYF
CDR3 DNA: TGTGCTACCGGAGGGGACTCTGGAAACACCATATATTTT

clone size: -
J gene: TRBJ1-3
V gene: TRBV5-4
D gene: -
CDR3 protein: CASSLEIGNTIYF
CDR3 DNA: TGTGCCAGCAGCTTGGAGATCGGGAACACCATATATTTT

clone size: -
J gene: TRBJ1-3
V gene: TRBV5-6
D gene: -
CDR3 protein: CASSLWTHSGNTIYF
CDR3 DNA: TGTGCCAGCAGCTTGTGGACACACTCTGGAAACACCATATATTTT

clone size: -
J gene: TRBJ2-7
V gene: TRBV2
D gene: TRBD2
CDR3 protein: CASHSGVSSYEQYF
CDR3 DNA: TGTGCCAGCCACAGCGGGGTGAGCTCCTACGAGCAGTACTTC

clone size: -
J gene: TRBJ2-7
V gene: TRBV7-2
D gene: -
CDR3 protein: CASSPASGSDYEQYF
CDR3 DNA: TGTGCCAGCAGCCCAGCCTCCGGGAGTGACTACGAGCAGTACTTC

clone size: -
J gene: TRBJ2-1
V gene: TRBV9
D gene: -
CDR3 protein: CASSTGDEQFF
CDR3 DNA: TGTGCCAGCAGCACCGGGGATGAGCAGTTCTTC

clone size: -
J gene: TRBJ2-2
V gene: TRBV6-2/TRBV6-3
D gene: -
CDR3 protein: CASSPFTGELFF
CDR3 DNA: TGTGCCAGCAGCCCCTTCACCGGGGAGCTGTTTTTT

clone size: -
J gene: TRBJ2-7
V gene: TRBV7-2
D gene: -
CDR3 protein: CASSSYRIVSYEQYF
CDR3 DNA: TGTGCCAGCAGCTCCTACAGGATTGTCTCCTACGAGCAGTACTTC

clone size: -
J gene: TRBJ2-3
V gene: TRBV10-3
D gene: -
CDR3 protein: CAIRGSGSLGDTQYF
CDR3 DNA: TGTGCCATCAGGGGTAGCGGCTCCCTGGGAGATACGCAGTATTTT

clone size: -
J gene: TRBJ1-2
V gene: TRBV28
D gene: -
CDR3 protein: CASNHGEGEGYTF
CDR3 DNA: TGTGCCAGCAATCACGGAGAAGGTGAAGGCTACACCTTC

clone size: -
J gene: TRBJ2-7
V gene: TRBV29-1
D gene: TRBD1
CDR3 protein: CSADRGSEQYF
CDR3 DNA: TGCAGCGCTGACAGGGGTAGCGAGCAGTACTTC

clone size: -
J gene: TRBJ1-1
V gene: TRBV6-5
D gene: -
CDR3 protein: CASSSPVGPNTEAFF
CDR3 DNA: TGTGCCAGCAGTTCCCCGGTGGGGCCGAACACTGAAGCTTTCTTT

clone size: -
J gene: TRBJ2-7
V gene: TRBV5-4
D gene: -
CDR3 protein: CASSSKGLTSYEQYF
CDR3 DNA: TGTGCCAGCAGCTCGAAGGGGCTGACTTCCTACGAGCAGTACTTC

clone size: once
J gene: TRBJ2-1
V gene: TRBV9
D gene: TRBD2
CDR3 protein: CASSVEAGALNEQFF
CDR3 DNA: TGTGCCAGCAGCGTAGAAGCGGGGGCCCTCAATGAGCAGTTCTTC

clone size: once
J gene: TRBJ1-5
V gene: TRBV15
D gene: -
CDR3 protein: CATSRQGSYQPQHF
CDR3 DNA: TGTGCCACCAGCAGACAGGGGAGTTATCAGCCCCAGCATTTT

clone size: -
J gene: TRBJ1-1
V gene: TRBV18
D gene: -
CDR3 protein: CASQETLNTEAFF
CDR3 DNA: TGTGCCAGCCAAGAGACACTGAACACTGAAGCTTTCTTT

clone size: -
J gene: TRBJ1-6
V gene: TRBV19
D gene: -
CDR3 protein: CATNRARDSPLHF
CDR3 DNA: TGTGCCACTAACAGGGCGAGGGATTCACCCCTCCACTTT

clone size: -
J gene: TRBJ1-3
V gene: TRBV9
D gene: -
CDR3 protein: CASSVDPHRVSGNTIYF
CDR3 DNA: TGTGCCAGCAGCGTAGACCCACACAGGGTATCCGGAAACACCATATATTTT

clone size: -
J gene: TRBJ2-5
V gene: TRBV5-4
D gene: TRBD1
CDR3 protein: CASSSGGQGAAEAQYF
CDR3 DNA: TGTGCCAGCAGCTCGGGGGGACAGGGGGCCGCCGAGGCCCAGTACTTC

clone size: -
J gene: TRBJ1-6
V gene: TRBV6-5
D gene: TRBD1
CDR3 protein: CASRRDSFYNSPLHF
CDR3 DNA: TGTGCCAGCAGAAGGGACAGTTTTTATAATTCACCCCTCCACTTT

clone size: -
J gene: TRBJ2-3
V gene: TRBV7-9
D gene: -
CDR3 protein: CASSLVGESTDTQYF
CDR3 DNA: TGTGCCAGCAGCTTAGTCGGGGAAAGCACAGATACGCAGTATTTT

clone size: -
J gene: TRBJ1-6
V gene: TRBV7-2
D gene: -
CDR3 protein: CASSLDAGNYNSPLHF
CDR3 DNA: TGTGCCAGCAGCTTAGATGCGGGGAACTATAATTCACCCCTCCACTTT

clone size: -
J gene: TRBJ1-2
V gene: TRBV18
D gene: -
CDR3 protein: CASSPKSVSGAGNYGYTF
CDR3 DNA: TGTGCCAGCTCACCAAAATCGGTTAGTGGGGCTGGAAACTATGGCTACACCTTC

clone size: -
J gene: TRBJ2-7
V gene: TRBV13
D gene: -
CDR3 protein: CASSLGFRLDEQYF
CDR3 DNA: TGTGCCAGCAGCTTAGGTTTTAGATTGGACGAGCAGTACTTC

clone size: -
J gene: TRBJ2-5
V gene: TRBV6-2/TRBV6-3
D gene: TRBD2
CDR3 protein: CASSQTLTSGGQETQYF
CDR3 DNA: TGTGCCAGCAGTCAAACCCTCACTAGCGGGGGGCAAGAGACCCAGTACTTC

clone size: -
J gene: TRBJ2-7
V gene: TRBV25-1
D gene: -
CDR3 protein: CASSAQGTYEQYF
CDR3 DNA: TGTGCCAGCAGTGCGCAGGGTACCTACGAGCAGTACTTC

clone size: -
J gene: TRBJ2-3
V gene: TRBV27
D gene: -
CDR3 protein: CASSLRGSSTDTQYF
CDR3 DNA: TGTGCCAGCAGTTTAAGGGGCTCTAGCACAGATACGCAGTATTTT

clone size: -
J gene: TRBJ2-7
V gene: TRBV10-2
D gene: -
CDR3 protein: CASSGVPQLYEQYF
CDR3 DNA: TGCGCCAGCTCGGGGGTTCCCCAGCTCTACGAGCAGTACTTC

clone size: once
J gene: TRBJ1-3
V gene: TRBV10-3
D gene: -
CDR3 protein: CAIRMTVSGNTIYF
CDR3 DNA: TGTGCCATCAGGATGACAGTCTCTGGAAACACCATATATTTT

clone size: -
J gene: TRBJ2-3
V gene: TRBV7-2
D gene: -
CDR3 protein: CASSFAVASTDTQYF
CDR3 DNA: TGTGCCAGCAGCTTCGCGGTGGCTAGCACAGATACGCAGTATTTT

clone size: -
J gene: TRBJ2-6
V gene: TRBV16
D gene: -
CDR3 protein: CASSPPRSGANVLTF
CDR3 DNA: TGTGCCAGCAGCCCTCCGCGCTCTGGGGCCAACGTCCTGACTTTC

clone size: -
J gene: TRBJ1-5
V gene: TRBV27
D gene: -
CDR3 protein: CASRLTRVSQPQHF
CDR3 DNA: TGTGCCAGCAGATTGACCAGGGTGAGCCAGCCCCAGCATTTT

clone size: -
J gene: TRBJ1-5
V gene: TRBV19
D gene: TRBD1
CDR3 protein: CASSGQGVQPQHF
CDR3 DNA: TGTGCCAGTAGTGGACAGGGTGTTCAGCCCCAGCATTTT

clone size: -
J gene: TRBJ1-2
V gene: TRBV5-5
D gene: TRBD1
CDR3 protein: CASSLAGTGGSIGYGYTF
CDR3 DNA: TGTGCCAGCAGCCTGGCCGGGACAGGGGGCTCCATAGGCTATGGCTACACCTTC

clone size: -
J gene: TRBJ2-3
V gene: TRBV20-1
D gene: -
CDR3 protein: CSALSTDTQYF
CDR3 DNA: TGCAGTGCCCTCTCCACAGATACGCAGTATTTT

clone size: -
J gene: TRBJ1-1
V gene: TRBV5-1
D gene: -
CDR3 protein: CASSLYGRGTEAFF
CDR3 DNA: TGCGCCAGCAGCTTGTATGGGCGCGGGACTGAAGCTTTCTTT

clone size: -
J gene: TRBJ1-3
V gene: TRBV7-4
D gene: TRBD1
CDR3 protein: CASSPPGDRTSGNTIYF
CDR3 DNA: TGTGCCAGCAGCCCACCTGGGGACAGAACCTCTGGAAACACCATATATTTT

clone size: -
J gene: TRBJ1-5
V gene: TRBV2
D gene: -
CDR3 protein: CASSLGLNKQPQHF
CDR3 DNA: TGTGCCAGCAGTTTGGGGCTAAATAAGCAGCCCCAGCATTTT

clone size: -
J gene: TRBJ2-1
V gene: TRBV7-9
D gene: -
CDR3 protein: CASSLAGGPRLNEQFF
CDR3 DNA: TGTGCCAGCAGCTTGGCCGGGGGACCGCGTCTTAATGAGCAGTTCTTC

clone size: -
J gene: TRBJ1-6
V gene: TRBV30
D gene: -
CDR3 protein: CAWSVRGGSHNSPLHF
CDR3 DNA: TGTGCCTGGAGTGTTAGGGGGGGATCCCATAATTCACCCCTCCACTTT

clone size: -
J gene: TRBJ1-5
V gene: TRBV30
D gene: -
CDR3 protein: CAWSVGGQPQHF
CDR3 DNA: TGTGCCTGGAGTGTGGGAGGTCAGCCCCAGCATTTT

clone size: -
J gene: TRBJ2-7
V gene: TRBV2
D gene: -
CDR3 protein: CATTGIHSYEQYF
CDR3 DNA: TGTGCCACCACGGGAATCCATTCCTACGAGCAGTACTTC

clone size: -
J gene: TRBJ1-1
V gene: TRBV2
D gene: -
CDR3 protein: CASTSDIRGNLNTEAFF
CDR3 DNA: TGTGCCAGCACCTCCGACATCAGGGGAAACCTGAACACTGAAGCTTTCTTT

clone size: -
J gene: TRBJ2-7
V gene: TRBV29-1
D gene: -
CDR3 protein: CSVEDGAPGEQYF
CDR3 DNA: TGCAGCGTTGAAGATGGGGCTCCTGGCGAGCAGTACTTC

clone size: -
J gene: TRBJ1-3
V gene: TRBV3-1/TRBV3-2
D gene: TRBD1
CDR3 protein: CASSLYRGRGNTIYF
CDR3 DNA: TGTGCCAGCAGCCTCTACAGGGGGCGAGGAAACACCATATATTTT

clone size: -
J gene: TRBJ2-1
V gene: TRBV7-8
D gene: -
CDR3 protein: CASSLAGGRVDNEQFF
CDR3 DNA: TGTGCCAGCAGCTTAGCCGGGGGTCGGGTGGACAATGAGCAGTTCTTC

clone size: -
J gene: TRBJ1-1
V gene: TRBV24-1
D gene: TRBD1
CDR3 protein: CATSDRTGSAFF
CDR3 DNA: TGTGCCACCAGTGATCGGACAGGGTCGGCTTTCTTT

clone size: -
J gene: TRBJ2-2
V gene: TRBV5-1
D gene: TRBD1
CDR3 protein: CASSLGGQGEAGELFF
CDR3 DNA: TGCGCCAGCAGCTTGGGGGGACAGGGCGAAGCCGGGGAGCTGTTTTTT

clone size: -
J gene: TRBJ1-1
V gene: TRBV2
D gene: -
CDR3 protein: CASSESWGARAFF
CDR3 DNA: TGTGCCAGCAGTGAATCTTGGGGAGCCAGAGCTTTCTTT

clone size: many
J gene: TRBJ1-1
V gene: TRBV5-1
D gene: TRBD1
CDR3 protein: CASAPGQASPEAFF
CDR3 DNA: TGCGCCAGCGCTCCCGGACAGGCAAGCCCTGAAGCTTTCTTT

clone size: -
J gene: TRBJ2-6
V gene: TRBV5-1
D gene: TRBD1
CDR3 protein: CASSTGGGGANVLTF
CDR3 DNA: TGCGCCAGCAGTACAGGGGGCGGTGGGGCCAACGTCCTGACTTTC

clone size: -
J gene: TRBJ1-3
V gene: TRBV6-1
D gene: -
CDR3 protein: CASSERGSGNTIYF
CDR3 DNA: TGTGCCAGCAGTGAGCGGGGCTCTGGAAACACCATATATTTT

clone size: -
J gene: TRBJ2-4
V gene: TRBV19
D gene: -
CDR3 protein: CASSIQGLQYF
CDR3 DNA: TGTGCCAGTAGTATCCAGGGTCTTCAGTACTTC

clone size: -
J gene: TRBJ2-3
V gene: TRBV28
D gene: TRBD2
CDR3 protein: CASSPTTSGGGTQYF
CDR3 DNA: TGTGCCAGCAGTCCGACGACTAGCGGGGGGGGTACGCAGTATTTT

clone size: few
J gene: TRBJ1-6
V gene: TRBV29-1
D gene: -
CDR3 protein: CSVCDSLNSPLHF
CDR3 DNA: TGCAGCGTGTGCGACAGCTTGAATTCACCCCTCCACTTT